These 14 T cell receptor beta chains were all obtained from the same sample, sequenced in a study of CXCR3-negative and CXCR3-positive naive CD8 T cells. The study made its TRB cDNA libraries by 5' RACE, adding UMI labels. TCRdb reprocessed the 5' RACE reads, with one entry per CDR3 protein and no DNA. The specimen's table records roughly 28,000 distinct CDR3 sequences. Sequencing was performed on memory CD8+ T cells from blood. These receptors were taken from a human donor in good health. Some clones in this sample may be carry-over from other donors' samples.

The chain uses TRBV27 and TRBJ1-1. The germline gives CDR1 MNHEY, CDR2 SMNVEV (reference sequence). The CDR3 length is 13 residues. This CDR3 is CASSLFWGTEAFF.

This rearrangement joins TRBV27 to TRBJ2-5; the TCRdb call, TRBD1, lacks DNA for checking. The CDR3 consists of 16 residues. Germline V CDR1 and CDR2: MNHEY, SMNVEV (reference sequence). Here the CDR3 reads CASSPHVTTAQETQYF.

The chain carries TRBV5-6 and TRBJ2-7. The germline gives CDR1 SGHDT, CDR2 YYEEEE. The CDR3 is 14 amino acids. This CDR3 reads CASSSGGSVYEQYF.

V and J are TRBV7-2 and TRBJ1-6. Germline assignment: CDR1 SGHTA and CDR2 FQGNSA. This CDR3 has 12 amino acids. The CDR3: CASSPANSPLHF.

This CDR3 reads CASSEDNNEQFF. This chain joins TRBV25-1 and TRBJ2-1. The CDR3 is 12 amino acids. CDR1 is MGHDK, CDR2 SYGVNS, per germline.

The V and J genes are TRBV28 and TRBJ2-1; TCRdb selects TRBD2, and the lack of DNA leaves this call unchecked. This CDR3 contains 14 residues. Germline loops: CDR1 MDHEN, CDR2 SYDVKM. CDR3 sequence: CASSFHGGANEQFF.

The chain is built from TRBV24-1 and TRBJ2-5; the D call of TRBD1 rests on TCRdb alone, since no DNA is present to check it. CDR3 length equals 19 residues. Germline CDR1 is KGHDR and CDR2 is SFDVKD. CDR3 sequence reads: CATSGGIGGQGALFETQYF.

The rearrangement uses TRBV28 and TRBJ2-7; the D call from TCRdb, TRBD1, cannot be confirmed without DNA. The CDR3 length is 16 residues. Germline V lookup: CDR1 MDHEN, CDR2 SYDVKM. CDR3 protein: CASSFDRTPTSYEQYF.

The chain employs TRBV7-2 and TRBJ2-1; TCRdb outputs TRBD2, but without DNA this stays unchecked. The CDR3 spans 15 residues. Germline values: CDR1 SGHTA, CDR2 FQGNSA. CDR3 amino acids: CASSQEGLAGNEQFF. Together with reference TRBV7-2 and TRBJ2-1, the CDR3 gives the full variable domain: GAGVSQSPSNKVTEKGKDVELRCDPISGHTALYWYRQSLGQGLEFLIYFQGNSAPDKSGLPSDRFSAERTGGSVSTLTIQRTQQEDSAVYLCASSQEGLAGNEQFFGPGTRLTVL.

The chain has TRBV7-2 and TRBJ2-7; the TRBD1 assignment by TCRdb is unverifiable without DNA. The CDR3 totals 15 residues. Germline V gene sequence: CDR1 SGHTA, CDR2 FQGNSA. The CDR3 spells CASSLVYRGAYEQYF. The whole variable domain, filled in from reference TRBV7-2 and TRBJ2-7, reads GAGVSQSPSNKVTEKGKDVELRCDPISGHTALYWYRQSLGQGLEFLIYFQGNSAPDKSGLPSDRFSAERTGGSVSTLTIQRTQQEDSAVYLCASSLVYRGAYEQYFGPGTRLTVT.

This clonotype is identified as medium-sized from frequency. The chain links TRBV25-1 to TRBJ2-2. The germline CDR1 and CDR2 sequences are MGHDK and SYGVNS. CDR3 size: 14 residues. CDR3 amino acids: CASSESSDTGELFF.

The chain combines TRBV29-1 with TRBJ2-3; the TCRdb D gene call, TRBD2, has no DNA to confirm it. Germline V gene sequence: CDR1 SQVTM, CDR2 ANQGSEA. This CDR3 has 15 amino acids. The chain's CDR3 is CSVAGTSGSTDTQYF.

The CDR3 sequence is CSVGPLGNYGYTF. The chain links TRBV29-1 to TRBJ1-2. The CDR3 extends over 13 amino acids. Germline CDR1 is SQVTM and CDR2 is ANQGSEA.

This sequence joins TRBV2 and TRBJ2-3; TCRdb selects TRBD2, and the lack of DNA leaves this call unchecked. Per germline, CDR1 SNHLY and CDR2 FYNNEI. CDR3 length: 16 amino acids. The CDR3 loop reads CASRDLAGGTTDKQYF.